This TCR beta chain is from a study of cytomegalovirus exposure and HLA in healthy donors. Study-level information: Clustering assigned around 77% of the roughly 430 genotyped donors to the Caucasian-associated ancestry cluster.

Study-wide results and limits: Presence/absence analyses supposed approximately even sequencing depth among donors. Rarity held for most TCR sequences, but there were some public TCRs that occurred in many donors. Sequences of the TCR beta chain were said to predict the HLA-A and HLA-B alleles of most subjects accurately.

Concerning this clone itself: Its antigen is currently unknown.

The PCR made use of 60 Vbeta and 13 Jbeta primers. Some clones are missing from TCRdb's copy, which holds only in-frame ones; the method was immunoSEQ multiplex PCR. The repertoire holds roughly 130,000 clones, with around 67% as singletons. The clonotype originates from a man aged 18-30 years in good health and CMV-seropositive. The source material was PBMCs.

The CDR3 nucleotides read TGTGCCAGCAGCCCATACCAGGGGGATCAGCCCCAGCATTTT. Its translation: CASSPYQGDQPQHF. The V and J genes are TRBV7-6 and TRBJ1-5, with 7 nucleotides matching TRBD1. J lost 5 bases, V lost 5 bases, and 6 bases had no gene match. The CDR3 covers 14 residues. Germline V gene sequence: CDR1 SGHVS, CDR2 FNYEAQ.